Below are 22 T cell receptor beta chains sequenced from a single sample in a study of blood T cell repertoires in COVID-19. The assay was immunoSEQ multiplex PCR, and TCRdb's table has in-frame clones only and misses some. The table has some 41,000 clones, approximately 91% seen once. Source material: peripheral blood. Receptor source: a man between 60 and 75 years old with active COVID-19.

V usage is TRBV19 and J usage is TRBJ2-2; TRBD1 might be the D (6 bases). V lost 5 bases to trimming and J lost 6 bases, with 13 bases between them. The CDR3 sequence is 14 residues long. Germline-derived CDR1 and CDR2 are LNHDA and SQIVND (reference sequence). CDR3 sequence reads: CASSVQGSAGELFF. The CDR3 DNA is TGTGCCAGTAGTGTCCAGGGGAGCGCCGGGGAGCTGTTTTTT.

The rearrangement links TRBV5-5 to TRBJ2-2; 7 bases match TRBD2. Trimming at V came to 7 bases and at J to 4 bases, leaving 10 bases not matched to a gene. CDR3 size: 15 residues. Germline lookup yields CDR1 SGHKS and CDR2 YYEKEE (reference sequence). CDR3 amino acids: CASRFLAVSTGELFF. CDR3 coding DNA: TGTGCCAGCCGTTTCCTAGCGGTCAGCACCGGGGAGCTGTTTTTT. The variable domain in full, with the rest retrieved from reference TRBV5-5 and TRBJ2-2, is DAGVTQSPTHLIKTRGQQVTLRCSPISGHKSVSWYQQVLGQGPQFIFQYYEKEERGRGNFPDRFSARQFPNYSSELNVNALLLGDSALYLCASRFLAVSTGELFFGEGSRLTVL.

Of note for this clone: Other DNA sequences within the sample encode an identical CDR3. The chain couples TRBV6-5 to TRBJ2-3; 9 nucleotides align to TRBD2. CDR1 and CDR2 (germline): MNHEY, SVGAGI. The CDR3 length is 16 residues. After removal of 0 bases from V and 0 bases from J, the junction contained 1 base not matched to a gene. CDR3 loop: CASSYSLAGSTDTQYF. The CDR3 region has the DNA TGTGCCAGCAGTTACTCACTAGCGGGCAGCACAGATACGCAGTATTTT.

The rearrangement uses TRBV27 and TRBJ2-2; 7 bases fit TRBD1. Germline V lookup: CDR1 MNHEY, CDR2 SMNVEV (reference sequence). V gave up 7 bases and J gave up 4 bases; unmatched junction bases: 6. The CDR3 is made up of 14 amino acids. In DNA, the CDR3 is TGTGCCAGCACGAGACAGGGACCCACCGGGGAGCTGTTTTTT. This encodes CASTRQGPTGELFF.

The sample holds one count of this clone. The chain joins TRBV27 to TRBJ2-7; 7 bases fit TRBD2. The CDR3 has 14 residues. Trimming at V came to 3 bases and at J to 7 bases, leaving 9 bases not matched to a gene. In germline, CDR1 is MNHEY, CDR2 SMNVEV (reference sequence). CDR3 protein: CASSFMAGVGEQYF. CDR3 nucleotides: TGTGCCAGCAGTTTCATGGCGGGAGTTGGTGAGCAGTACTTC.

The rearrangement uses TRBV5-1 and TRBJ1-4; a possible D gene is TRBD1 (6 bases). Trimming took 7 bases from V and 3 from J, leaving 13 bases between them. This CDR3 contains 14 residues. Germline CDR1 is SGHRS and CDR2 is YFSETQ. The DNA for the CDR3 is TGCGCCAGCTCCCTGGGACACCCTAATGAAAAACTGTTTTTT. Amino acid sequence: CASSLGHPNEKLFF.

The V call is TRBV24-1, the J call TRBJ2-2; 7 bases map to TRBD1. CDR1 and CDR2 (germline): KGHDR, SFDVKD. The CDR3 is 14 residues long. V lost 4 bases and J lost 9; bases outside the gene matches: 7. As DNA, the CDR3 is TGTGCCACCAGTGAGCCGACAGGGATTCGGGAGCTGTTTTTT. Protein product: CATSEPTGIRELFF.

This sequence joins TRBV5-6 and TRBJ2-1; TRBD2 is a possible D gene (6 bases). The germline V gene has CDR1 SGHDT and CDR2 YYEEEE. The CDR3 length is 15 residues. V lost 4 bases and J 6 bases, leaving 17 bases between the germline ends. CDR3 region: CASSPGTSGSNEQFF. Written as DNA, the CDR3 is TGTGCCAGCAGCCCCGGGACTTCAGGATCCAATGAGCAGTTCTTC.

The V call is TRBV5-1, the J call TRBJ2-6, with D possibly matching TRBD1 (6 bases). Trimming left V 3 bases short and J 4 bases short, with 14 bases between. Germline V gene data show CDR1 as SGHRS and CDR2 as YFSETQ. CDR3 size: 16 residues. This CDR3 reads CASSYYSGEGANVLTF. CDR3 DNA: TGCGCCAGCAGCTATTATTCAGGGGAAGGGGCCAACGTCCTGACTTTC.

The chain has TRBV12-3 or TRBV12-4 and TRBJ1-2; 7 bases agree with TRBD1. Trimming at V came to 5 bases and at J to 8 bases, leaving 8 bases not matched to a gene. CDR3 length: 13 residues. The CDR3: CASSPDRLLGYTF. In DNA, the CDR3 is TGTGCCAGCAGTCCGGACAGGCTCTTGGGCTACACCTTC.

The V call is TRBV10-3, the J call TRBJ2-2; 7 bases line up with TRBD1. The ends lost 6 bases at V and 8 bases at J; junction bases unmatched: 3. Germline lookup yields CDR1 ENHRY and CDR2 SYGVKD. The CDR3 covers 12 residues. CDR3 nucleotide sequence: TGTGCCATCAGGACAGGGTTTGGGGAGCTGTTTTTT. Its protein is CAIRTGFGELFF.

The chain joins TRBV4-2 to TRBJ2-7; perhaps TRBD2 as D (6 bases). Trimming took 2 bases from V and 7 from J, leaving 15 bases between them. From germline, CDR1 is LGHNA and CDR2 YNFKEQ. The CDR3 loop spans 14 amino acids. The CDR3: CASSQKGLSREQYF. The DNA for the CDR3 is TGTGCCAGCAGCCAAAAGGGACTTTCGAGGGAGCAGTACTTC.

V gene TRBV7-2 combines with J gene TRBJ2-3, with 8 bases that match TRBD2. The CDR3 runs 15 residues. Germline trimming cut 5 bases from V and 0 bases from J; bases unmatched to any gene: 4. Germline values: CDR1 SGHTA, CDR2 FQGNSA. DNA for the CDR3: TGTGCCAGCAGCGTACTAGCGGCTAGCACAGATACGCAGTATTTT. It is translated as CASSVLAASTDTQYF.

The chain is built from TRBV28 and TRBJ2-7, with a tentative D call TRBD2 (5 bases). CDR1 is MDHEN, CDR2 SYDVKM, per germline. Trimming left V 4 bases short and J 3 bases short, with 13 bases between. The CDR3 length is 14 residues. CDR3 sequence (DNA): TGTGCCAGCAGTTCTCAAAGCGGAATCTACGAGCAGTACTTC. It translates to CASSSQSGIYEQYF. Drawing the rest from reference TRBV28 and TRBJ2-7, the complete variable domain is DVKVTQSSRYLVKRTGEKVFLECVQDMDHENMFWYRQDPGLGLRLIYFSYDVKMKEKGDIPEGYSVSREKKERFSLILESASTNQTSMYLCASSSQSGIYEQYFGPGTRLTVT.

This rearrangement joins TRBV4-2 to TRBJ2-2; the D gene is possibly TRBD2 (5 bases). The V end lost 1 base, the J end lost 1 base, and 7 bases lay between the germline ends. The V gene's germline CDR1 is LGHNA and CDR2 YNFKEQ. CDR3 length: 15 residues. DNA for the CDR3: TGTGCCAGCAGCCAAGCGGCGGGGAACACCGGGGAGCTGTTTTTT. Protein product: CASSQAAGNTGELFF.

This chain uses TRBV19 with TRBJ2-1; 13 positions agree with TRBD2. The CDR3 sequence is 15 residues long. The germline gives CDR1 LNHDA, CDR2 SQIVND (reference sequence). Trimming took 6 bases from V and 9 from J; bases not matched to a gene: 8. CDR3 sequence reads: CASSNTGTSGIEQFF. The DNA of the CDR3 is TGTGCCAGTAGCAATACCGGGACTAGCGGGATTGAGCAGTTCTTC.

V usage is TRBV6-5 and J usage is TRBJ1-6; 7 nucleotides align to TRBD1. The junction had 11 bases not matched to a gene; V was cut back by 6 bases and J by 9 bases. Germline CDR1 MNHEY, CDR2 SVGAGI. The CDR3 length is 15 residues. CDR3 in DNA: TGTGCCAGCAGCCAACAGGGGCGGGTGGTTTCACCCCTCCACTTT. Its translation: CASSQQGRVVSPLHF.

This clone was picked up many times. The V gene is TRBV19, the J gene TRBJ2-1; 8 bases map to TRBD1. Per the germline V gene, CDR1 is LNHDA and CDR2 is SQIVND (reference sequence). The ends lost 3 bases at V and 4 bases at J; junction bases unmatched: 8. The CDR3 totals 16 residues. The CDR3 region is CASSIPGQGNYNEQFF. The CDR3 bases are TGTGCCAGTAGTATTCCAGGACAGGGAAATTACAATGAGCAGTTCTTC.

This rearrangement joins TRBV4-1 to TRBJ1-1, with 7 nucleotides matching TRBD1. Germline values: CDR1 MGHRA, CDR2 YSYEKL. The CDR3 has 17 residues. Trimming removed 4 bases from V and 0 bases from J; junction bases left unmatched: 11. The CDR3 bases are TGCGCCAGCAGCCCCCGCGAGGGGGCGGACTTGAACACTGAAGCTTTCTTT. It encodes CASSPREGADLNTEAFF.

The chain couples TRBV9 to TRBJ1-2; no definite D call. The CDR3 is 14 residues long. Trimming shortened V by 3 bases and J by 8 bases, and 17 bases separated the two germline ends. Germline-derived CDR1 and CDR2 are SGDLS and YYNGEE. Written as DNA, the CDR3 is TGTGCCAGCAGCGCCCAAAGGACTTCCTTGGGCTACACCTTC. Encoded protein: CASSAQRTSLGYTF.

The chain couples TRBV4-2 to TRBJ1-2, with unresolved D. Between the trimmed V and J ends, which lost 1 base and 3 bases, there was a span of 12 bases. Germline V gene data show CDR1 as LGHNA and CDR2 as YNFKEQ. This CDR3 contains 15 residues. CDR3 protein: CASSQVEADYYGYTF. The CDR3 bases are TGTGCCAGCAGCCAAGTTGAGGCAGACTACTATGGCTACACCTTC.

This rearrangement joins TRBV5-1 to TRBJ2-3; 7 nucleotides agree with TRBD1. CDR3 length: 17 amino acids. The V gene's germline CDR1 is SGHRS and CDR2 YFSETQ. Trimming removed 0 bases from V and 2 bases from J; junction bases left unmatched: 9. DNA of the CDR3: TGCGCCAGCAGCTTGGATCGGACAGGTAGAGACACAGATACGCAGTATTTT. Protein: CASSLDRTGRDTDTQYF.